Below, 20 T cell receptor beta chains from the same sample are listed, as sequenced in a study of OX40 agonist ivuxolimab in advanced cancers. The table came from immunoSEQ multiplex PCR; TCRdb's copy has only in-frame clones and leaves some out. This sample has 74,000 or so clones; approximately 84% occur once, and the top ten carry roughly 2%. The sample here was CD4+ or CD8+ T cells sorted from blood, taken in a trial of the OX40 agonist ivuxolimab. These receptors all come from an adult with an advanced solid tumor such as melanoma, head and neck, liver or kidney cancer.

The chain has TRBV7-3 and TRBJ2-1; D is tentatively TRBD1 or TRBD2 (5 bases each). V was cut by 5 bases and J by 8 bases, with 13 bases left in between. The CDR3 consists of 13 residues. Germline assignment: CDR1 SGHTA and CDR2 FQGTGA. The chain's CDR3 is CASSEGQADEQFF. The CDR3 DNA reads TGTGCCAGCAGCGAGGGGCAAGCTGATGAGCAGTTCTTC.

This sequence joins TRBV6-1 and TRBJ2-5, with D perhaps matching TRBD1 (5 bases). The DNA end lines up better with TRBJ2-7; the J call may be wrong. CDR1 MNHNS and CDR2 SASEGT come from the germline V gene. The CDR3 runs 14 residues. The CDR3 DNA follows: TGTGCCAGCAGCCTAGAGGCAGGGATGGACGAGCAGTACTTC. Encoded protein: CASSLEAGMDEQYF.

This chain connects TRBV4-1 to TRBJ2-2, with 7 bases identical to TRBD1. This CDR3 comprises 15 residues. In germline, CDR1 is MGHRA, CDR2 YSYEKL. V gave up 4 bases and J gave up 3 bases; unmatched junction bases: 5. The CDR3 sequence: CASSLGTAYTGELFF. For the CDR3, the DNA is TGCGCCAGCAGCCTTGGGACAGCTTACACCGGGGAGCTGTTTTTT.

The sample holds one count of this clone. The chain carries TRBV11-3 and TRBJ2-3; D is uncertain. Germline V CDR1 and CDR2: SGHNT, YENEEA. Trimming left V 5 bases short and J 0 bases short, with 9 bases between. CDR3 size: 14 residues. CDR3 coding DNA: TGTGCCAGCAGCGAAGGCGTCAGCACAGATACGCAGTATTTT. It translates to CASSEGVSTDTQYF.

This sequence joins TRBV7-9 and TRBJ2-3; D remains unclear. The germline V and J ends were trimmed by 4 bases and 0 bases, with 8 bases remaining between them. The CDR3 runs 14 residues. Germline-derived CDR1 and CDR2 are SEHNR and FQNEAQ (reference sequence). CDR3 DNA: TGTGCCAGCAGCTCCTCGGACAGCACAGATACGCAGTATTTT. Encoded protein: CASSSSDSTDTQYF.

This chain connects TRBV10-3 to TRBJ2-2; possibly TRBD2 for D (6 bases). V lost 9 bases, J lost 1 base, and 9 bases lay in between. This CDR3 is 13 amino acids long. Per germline, CDR1 ENHRY and CDR2 SYGVKD. The CDR3 region has the DNA TGTGCCATGGGGACTGAGAACACCGGGGAGCTGTTTTTT. Translation gives CAMGTENTGELFF.

The gene calls are TRBV7-3 and TRBJ2-5; D unclear. CDR1 and CDR2 from the germline V gene are SGHTA and FQGTGA. CDR3 length equals 12 residues. V lost 5 bases, J lost 7 bases, and 11 bases lay in between. The CDR3 region is CASSGPTGTQYF. The CDR3 DNA reads as TGTGCCAGCAGCGGCCCTACGGGGACCCAGTACTTC. The entire variable domain, with the rest obtained from reference TRBV7-3 and TRBJ2-5, is as follows: GAGVSQTPSNKVTEKGKYVELRCDPISGHTALYWYRQSLGQGPEFLIYFQGTGAADDSGLPNDRFFAVRPEGSVSTLKIQRTERGDSAVYLCASSGPTGTQYFGPGTRLLVL.

The V call is TRBV5-1, the J call TRBJ1-2; D is possibly TRBD1 (5 bases). Germline loops: CDR1 SGHRS, CDR2 YFSETQ. V dropped 3 bases and J dropped 8 bases, with 20 bases sitting between them. The CDR3 extends over 15 amino acids. The CDR3 DNA reads as TGCGCCAGCAGCTCCACGACGCAGGGAAGGGACGGCTACACCTTC. Its protein is CASSSTTQGRDGYTF.

This sequence joins TRBV4-1 and TRBJ1-2, with D uncertain. The CDR3 spans 14 residues. V was shortened by 5 bases and J by 1 base, with 11 bases between the two germline ends. Germline CDR1 is MGHRA and CDR2 is YSYEKL. This CDR3 is CASSSGLNNYGYTF. The CDR3 nucleotides read TGCGCCAGCAGCTCGGGGTTGAATAACTATGGCTACACCTTC.

V usage is TRBV6-5 and J usage is TRBJ1-1; D might be TRBD1 (5 bases). The CDR3 loop spans 14 amino acids. The germline V gene encodes CDR1 MNHEY and CDR2 SVGAGI. V lost 3 bases and J 2 bases, leaving 10 bases between the germline ends. The CDR3 sequence is CASSYQTANTEAFF. CDR3 nucleotide sequence: TGTGCCAGCAGTTATCAGACAGCTAACACTGAAGCTTTCTTT.

This chain uses TRBV2 with TRBJ2-7, with D possibly called TRBD1 or TRBD2 (5 bases each). Trimming took off 10 bases at V and 0 bases at J, with 16 bases between the two ends. CDR3 length: 14 amino acids. From germline, CDR1 is SNHLY and CDR2 FYNNEI. The CDR3, as DNA: TGTGCCACCTCTCGGGGCCCCAGCTCCTACGAGCAGTACTTC. Protein sequence: CATSRGPSSYEQYF.

This clone was seen more than once but under ten times. J is TRBJ1-4 and V is TRBV2, with D tentatively TRBD1 (5 bases). V lost 5 bases and J 5 bases, leaving 15 bases between the germline ends. CDR3 length: 15 amino acids. Germline V gives CDR1 SNHLY, CDR2 FYNNEI. The CDR3 coding sequence is TGTGCCAGCAGTCCTGAGGGACGGCCAAATGAAAAACTGTTTTTT. Translated: CASSPEGRPNEKLFF.

The rearrangement links TRBV27 to TRBJ1-2; D perhaps matches TRBD1 (6 bases). The CDR3 sequence is 15 residues long. The germline V gene has CDR1 MNHEY and CDR2 SMNVEV (reference sequence). V lost 8 bases to trimming and J lost 4 bases, with 20 bases between them. DNA for the CDR3: TGTGCCAGCGGGCCACGAAACAGGGAAATCTATGGCTACACCTTC. Translation: CASGPRNREIYGYTF.

This rearrangement joins TRBV27 to TRBJ2-1, with 7 bases fitting TRBD2. V dropped 5 bases and J dropped 8; count of bases not matched to a gene: 6. Germline loops: CDR1 MNHEY, CDR2 SMNVEV (reference sequence). This CDR3 has 13 residues. The CDR3 DNA reads as TGTGCCAGCAGTGAGGGACTATATGATGAGCAGTTCTTC. Amino acid sequence: CASSEGLYDEQFF.

This chain links TRBV6-5 with TRBJ2-5, with D perhaps TRBD1 (5 bases). Germline CDR1 is MNHEY and CDR2 is SVGAGI. V was cut by 8 bases and J by 4 bases, with 17 bases left in between. This CDR3 spans 14 amino acids. The CDR3 coding sequence is TGTGCCAGCTGTGAATCAGGGTGGGGAGAGACCCAGTACTTC. This translates into CASCESGWGETQYF.

The V call is TRBV5-5, the J call TRBJ2-3, with 9 bases aligning to TRBD1. The CDR3 loop spans 15 amino acids. V lost 4 bases and J lost 5; bases outside the gene matches: 8. Per germline, CDR1 SGHKS and CDR2 YYEKEE (reference sequence). This chain's CDR3 is CASSPGTGRGDTQYF. CDR3 bases: TGTGCCAGCAGCCCCGGGACAGGGAGAGGAGATACGCAGTATTTT.

J is TRBJ1-6 and V is TRBV6-1; D might be TRBD1 (5 bases). Germline V gene lookup returns CDR1 MNHNS and CDR2 SASEGT. This CDR3 is 15 amino acids long. The germline V and J ends were trimmed by 10 bases and 4 bases, with 17 bases remaining between them. The CDR3, as DNA: TGTGCCACCGCGACAGAGGGACCTTATAATTCACCCCTCCACTTT. Its translation is CATATEGPYNSPLHF.

This chain links TRBV29-1 with TRBJ2-7, with D hard to call. The V gene's germline CDR1 is SQVTM and CDR2 ANQGSEA. The V and J ends lost 4 bases and 0 bases respectively, with 4 bases between them. The CDR3 has 11 amino acids. CDR3 DNA: TGCAGCGTTGCGAGCTCCTACGAGCAGTACTTC. This codes for CSVASSYEQYF.

The CDR3 DNA reads as TGTGCCTGGAACCGCGGGGGCCCCAGCTCCTACGAGCAGTACTTC. Translated: CAWNRGGPSSYEQYF. The chain has TRBV30 and TRBJ2-7, with TRBD2 as a possible D gene (7 bases). CDR3 length: 15 residues. CDR1 GTSNPN and CDR2 SVGIG come from the germline V gene (reference sequence). The V end was cut by 4 bases, the J end by 0 bases, with 16 bases between. Together with reference TRBV30 and TRBJ2-7, the CDR3 gives the full variable domain: SQTIHQWPATLVQPVGSPLSLECTVEGTSNPNLYWYRQAAGRGLQLLFYSVGIGQISSEVPQNLSASRPQDRQFILSSKKLLLSDSGFYLCAWNRGGPSSYEQYFGPGTRLTVT.

The V and J genes are TRBV6-1 and TRBJ1-6, with unresolved D. Looked up from germline, CDR1 is MNHNS and CDR2 is SASEGT. V was cut by 6 bases and J by 5 bases, with 11 bases left in between. The CDR3 is 14 amino acids. For the CDR3, the DNA is TGTGCCAGCAGCTTAGATGTCAATAATTCACCCCTCCACTTT. Translating gives CASSLDVNNSPLHF.